This T cell receptor (beta chain) was sequenced in a study of response to subunit inactivated influenza vaccine (dated by TCRdb to the late 2010s). Concerning the study at large: Deep quantitative T cell receptor repertoire profiling was used in the study to track responses to a trivalent subunit inactivated influenza vaccine.

Overall study results and their limits: The authors proposed that each seasonal influenza vaccination may bring in only a limited number of new T cells.

This clonotype occurred a few times. The antigen it recognizes is unknown. Base qualities are not provided; no much larger clone lies one nucleotide away. The CDR3 starts with the cysteine, ends with the phenylalanine, and has 20 residues. Only the CDR3 region is kept as DNA, spanning 60 bases read in frame from base 1. For CDR1 and CDR2, the germline V gene lists SGHVS and FQNEAQ. The junction carries 22 bases between V and J, which are trimmed by 0 bases and 2 bases respectively. The library relied on RT-PCR. Sequenced on an Illumina HiSeq 2500. Using fastp at Q25 and MiXCR, TCRdb reprocessed the public reads and kept productive beta chains. Under each unique CDR3 protein, matching rows form one entry showing the most common genes and DNA. The sample includes about 800,000 distinct CDR3 sequences, with about 20% observed a single time. The ten largest make up roughly a tenth of the sample.

The input for sequencing was PBMCs from blood, taken approximately 5 days after vaccination. The V gene is TRBV7-8 and the J gene is TRBJ2-2; a weak D assignment points to TRBD1 (5 bases agree). This clonotype was sampled from a man in his forties or fifties who received an inactivated influenza vaccine. Donor details come from another sample of the same person, matched by shared clones. The CDR3 region has the sequence CASSLAFIFSGRANTGELFF. The bases are TGTGCCAGCAGCTTAGCTTTCATATTTTCGGGCAGGGCTAACACCGGGGAGCTGTTTTTT.